Below, 7 T cell receptor beta chains from the same sample are listed, as sequenced in a study of T cell clonality in common variable immunodeficiency (dated by TCRdb to between 2014 and 2016). Library preparation used the immunoSEQ multiplex PCR assay. Entries here come from immuneACCESS through TCRdb and include only in-frame sequences with V and J called. Some clones fail to appear in such tables; in the studies checked, an unresolved V gene covers under half of the shortfall, and the cause of the remainder is unknown. The sample features under 60,000 clones, and none is a singleton. The ten largest clones add up to approximately 3.6% of the sample. The sequenced sample consisted of peripheral blood mononuclear cells. Receptors originate from a person aged 18 to 70 in good health.

This clone was seen at least ten times. The CDR3 end falls 3 residues outside the read, so it is completed with the germline J gene. The chain recombines TRBV5-6 with TRBJ2-7, with 10 nucleotides matching TRBD2. Trimming took 2 bases from V and 6 from J; bases not matched to a gene: 5. Germline CDR1 and CDR2: SGHDT and YYEEEE. CDR3 size: 14 residues. The part of the CDR3 DNA that was read is TGTGCCAGCAGCTTCGGACTAGCGGTTTCCGAG. Its protein is CASSFGLAVSE. In full, the CDR3 reads CASSFGLAVSEQYF.

This clone was detected many times. The read terminates 3 residues before the CDR3 end, so the remaining end is supplied by the germline J gene. V is TRBV19 and J is TRBJ2-5, with 9 bases matching TRBD1. V dropped 7 bases and J dropped 4; count of bases not matched to a gene: 19. The CDR3 has 18 residues. Germline assignment: CDR1 LNHDA and CDR2 SQIVND (reference sequence). The CDR3 loop is CASNSRRDRALWGETQYF. CDR3 DNA (partial): TGTGCCAGTAATTCCAGAAGGGACAGGGCCCTTTGGGGAGAGACC.

This clone was counted at least ten times. The CDR3 end falls 3 residues outside the read, so it is completed with the germline J gene. This sequence joins TRBV13 and TRBJ2-1, with D tentatively TRBD2 (6 bases). V was pared by 4 bases and J by 1 base, with 11 bases between. The CDR3 spans 15 residues. Germline V CDR1 and CDR2: PRHDT, FYEKMQ (reference sequence). Partial CDR3 DNA: TGTGCCAGCAGCTCTAGTAGCGGTTCCTACAATGAG. Translating gives CASSSSSGSYNE. Given in full, the CDR3 is CASSSSSGSYNEQFF.

This clone was recorded at least ten times. The CDR3 is cut off 3 residues early in the read; its end comes from the germline J gene. This chain connects TRBV10-3 to TRBJ2-5; TRBD2 matches 14 bases. The CDR3 extends over 18 amino acids. CDR1 is ENHRY and CDR2 is SYGVKD in the germline V gene. V was clipped by 4 bases and J by 2 bases; unmatched bases: 9. The CDR3 is CAISAELRLAGGQETQYF. Incomplete CDR3 DNA: TGTGCCATCAGTGCGGAACTACGACTAGCGGGAGGGCAAGAGACC.

This clone was seen at least ten times. The read ends 3 residues shy of where the CDR3 ends; the end is completed using the germline J gene. The chain links TRBV19 to TRBJ1-4; 7 bases match TRBD1. Germline assignment: CDR1 LNHDA and CDR2 SQIVND (reference sequence). Trimming cost V 7 bases and J 3 bases; bases outside gene matches: 5. The CDR3 spans 14 residues. CDR3: CASTDRDSNEKLFF. The CDR3 bases that were read are TGTGCCAGTACCGACAGGGACTCTAATGAAAAA.

This clone occurred a few times. The read stops 3 residues short of the end of the CDR3; the missing end is completed from the germline J gene. The chain uses TRBV20-1 and TRBJ2-1; D remains ambiguous. There are 13 residues in the CDR3. CDR1 is DFQATT, CDR2 SNEGSKA, per germline (reference sequence). V gave up 0 bases and J gave up 6 bases, with 9 bases separating them. Incomplete CDR3 DNA: TGCAGTGCTAGAGATCGAACAAGCAATGAG. It specifies CSARDRTSNE. The whole CDR3 reads CSARDRTSNEQFF.

This clone came up many times. The CDR3 end is not reached by the read, which stops 3 residues before it; the germline J gene fills it in. J is TRBJ2-5 and V is TRBV5-6; D is uncertain. The CDR3 consists of 13 residues. Trimming stripped 1 base from V and 7 bases from J, with 11 bases between. The V gene's germline CDR1 is SGHDT and CDR2 YYEEEE. The DNA read from the CDR3 is TGTGCCAGCAGCTTGTTTGGGCCGGCGACC. Its protein product is CASSLFGPAT. The entire CDR3 is CASSLFGPATQYF. Full variable domain (outside the CDR3, taken from reference TRBV5-6 and TRBJ2-5): DAGVTQSPTHLIKTRGQQVTLRCSPKSGHDTVSWYQQALGQGPQFIFQYYEEEERQRGNFPDRFSGHQFPNYSSELNVNALLLGDSALYLCASSLFGPATQYFGPGTRLLVL.